The present entry profiles one T cell receptor beta chain with its context. Its antigen is currently unknown. The donors, healthy adults who were HIV-negative, had experienced no recent acute infections or vaccinations. The data belong to a study of shared clonotypes between healthy human individuals. Findings and limits, study-wide: Sharing across a few donors was seen in 4% to 6.5% of naive CD4 clonotypes. Larger richness was generally estimated for naive than memory subsets.

At the deep level, the assay was run. Libraries were prepared by immunoSEQ multiplex PCR; TCRdb keeps only in-frame clonotypes and omits some of them. The sample shows roughly 2,300,000 clones, around 93% of them seen only once. The CDR3 sequence is 19 residues long. The J segment lost 4 bases and the V segment lost 0 bases, leaving 10 bases of the junction unmatched. The germline V gene has CDR1 SGDLS and CDR2 YYNGEE. The sequence came from a man aged 18 to 35 in good health. Some clones in this sample may be carry-over from other donors' samples. V and J are TRBV9 and TRBJ2-3, with 14 bases identical to TRBD2. Sequenced material: naive CD4+ T cells from PBMCs. Regarding subset: CD45RA+ positively selected. The DNA of the CDR3 is TGTGCCAGCAGCGTAGAAGGTTTACCGGGACTAGCGGGAGCAGATACGCAGTATTTT. Translating it yields CASSVEGLPGLAGADTQYF.